This T cell receptor (beta chain) originates from a study of tumor-infiltrating lymphocytes in primary liver carcinoma. On the study more broadly: Patients included men and women of 30 to 69 years.

From germline, CDR1 is SGHDT and CDR2 YYEEEE. The CDR3 extends over 15 amino acids. V lost 5 bases and J lost 3; bases outside the gene matches: 7. TCR beta cDNA came from about 500 ng total RNA, primed with a constant-region primer. Modified slightly, ARM-PCR produced TCR beta libraries over three nested multiplex PCR rounds. TRBV1-TRBV30 forward primers paired with a C-beta reverse primer drove the first two PCR rounds, about 9 cycles each. From the multiplex PCR reads, TCRdb called clonotypes with MiXCR, one entry per CDR3 protein. The sample lists 150,000 to 200,000 distinct CDR3 sequences, 50% to 75% occurring once. Points from the study as a whole: Left bulk and unsorted, the samples did not allow CD4+ and CD8+ repertoires to be compared. Lesser overlap characterized tumor-adjacent and tumor-blood pairs relative to tumor region pairs.

This clonotype was counted between two and nine times. Its cognate antigen is unknown. Unsorted whole blood supplied the RNA, and germline DNA was extracted too. Enrolled patients were chronically infected with HBV and treatment-naive. The rearrangement links TRBV5-6 to TRBJ2-3, with TRBD2 matching over 9 bases. This receptor was identified in a man in his forties with primary liver carcinoma and hepatitis B virus infection. The sample was peripheral blood. The CDR3 protein is CASRKRLADTDTQYF. The CDR3 nucleotides are TGTGCCAGCAGGAAACGACTAGCGGATACAGATACGCAGTATTTT.